This TCR beta chain stems from a study of T cell repertoires in cytomegalovirus infection. Study as a whole: Public TCR beta signatures were indicative of both CMV infection and a matching HLA type. Study results and limitations: Carriers of CMV and the relevant HLA type were discriminated by public TCR beta frequency. Within the response measured ex vivo, HLA-C-restricted CMV-specific TCR beta clonotypes were dominant.

The CDR3 has 13 amino acids. CDR1 is SQVTM and CDR2 is ANQGSEA in the germline V gene. Trimming shortened V by 6 bases and J by 0 bases, and 8 bases separated the two germline ends. As concerns this clonotype: Its antigen is not known.

Each CDR3 protein is one row after TCRdb ran MiXCR on the reads. The sample holds approximately 750,000 distinct CDR3 sequences, roughly 35% seen once. The chain has TRBV29-1 and TRBJ1-4, with D possibly being TRBD1 (5 bases). The TCR was taken from a human donor in good health (CMV status not recorded). Some clones in this sample may be carry-over from other donors' samples. Sequenced sample: PBMCs. For the CDR3, the DNA is TGCAGCGTCGGACATACAACTAATGAAAAACTGTTTTTT. Translating it yields CSVGHTTNEKLFF.